This T cell receptor beta chain is drawn from a study of response to subunit inactivated influenza vaccine listed by TCRdb under 2018. For the study in its entirety: Deep quantitative T cell receptor repertoire profiling was used in the study to track responses to a trivalent subunit inactivated influenza vaccine.

Including the terminal cysteine and phenylalanine, the CDR3 comprises 15 residues. This entry keeps only the CDR3 DNA: 45 bases, framed from base 1. Trimming at the junction amounts to 4 bases on V and 2 bases on J, and the germline ends lie 13 bases apart. CDR1 and CDR2, looked up from the germline V gene, are SGHVS and FNYEAQ. Details on this clonotype: Its antigen is not yet known. No clone much larger than this one lies a single base away; base qualities are absent.

Points the paper makes about the study in general: It was suggested by the authors that each seasonal influenza vaccination may recruit only a limited number of new T cells.

Libraries were built with RT-PCR. Instrument on record: Illumina HiSeq 2500. TCRdb applied fastp at Q25 and MiXCR to the public reads, then kept only in-frame beta chains. When rows share a CDR3 protein, they turn into one entry using the most common DNA and genes. The sample profile shows 530,000 or so distinct CDR3 sequences; 12% to 15% of them were found once. More than 9.5% of the sample comes from the top ten. The sequences come from PBMCs from blood, collected approximately 13 days after vaccination. The TCR originated in a man aged 45-65 years who received an inactivated influenza vaccine. Donor details come from another sample of the same person, matched by shared clones. Here the chain combines TRBV7-6 and TRBJ2-3, with the D call perhaps TRBD1 or TRBD2, as 5 bases match in each case. The nucleotides read TGTGCCAGCAGCTCCCGGACGGGGCTCACAGATACGCAGTATTTT. Its translation reads: CASSSRTGLTDTQYF.